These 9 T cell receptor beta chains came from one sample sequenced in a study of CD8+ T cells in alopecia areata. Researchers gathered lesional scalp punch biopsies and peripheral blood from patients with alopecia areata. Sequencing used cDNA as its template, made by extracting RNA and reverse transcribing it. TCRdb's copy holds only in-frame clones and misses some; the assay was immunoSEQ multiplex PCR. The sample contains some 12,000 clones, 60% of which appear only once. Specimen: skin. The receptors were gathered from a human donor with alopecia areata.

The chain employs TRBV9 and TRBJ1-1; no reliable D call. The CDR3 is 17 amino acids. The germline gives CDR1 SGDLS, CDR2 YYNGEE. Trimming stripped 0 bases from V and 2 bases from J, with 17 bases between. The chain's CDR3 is CASSVGGGSGPNTEAFF. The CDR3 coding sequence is TGTGCCAGCAGCGTAGGGGGAGGGAGCGGCCCCAACACTGAAGCTTTCTTT.

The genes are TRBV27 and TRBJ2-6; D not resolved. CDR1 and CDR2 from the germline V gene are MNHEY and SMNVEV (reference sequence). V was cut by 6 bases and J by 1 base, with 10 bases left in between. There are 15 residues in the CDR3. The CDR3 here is CASSPLGSGANVLTF. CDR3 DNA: TGTGCCAGCAGCCCTTTGGGGTCTGGGGCCAACGTCCTGACTTTC.

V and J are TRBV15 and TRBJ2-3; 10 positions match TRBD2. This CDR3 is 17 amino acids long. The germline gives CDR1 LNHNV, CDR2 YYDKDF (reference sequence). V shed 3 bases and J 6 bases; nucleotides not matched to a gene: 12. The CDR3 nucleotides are TGTGCCACCAGCAGCGACAGGACTAGCGGTCGTTGGGATACGCAGTATTTT. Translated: CATSSDRTSGRWDTQYF.

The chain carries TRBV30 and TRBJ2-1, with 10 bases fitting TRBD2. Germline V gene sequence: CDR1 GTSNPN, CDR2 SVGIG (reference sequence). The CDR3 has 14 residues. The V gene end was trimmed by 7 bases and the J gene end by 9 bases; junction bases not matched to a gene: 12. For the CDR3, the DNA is TGTGCCTCTAGTCCGGGACTAGCGTCCAGTGAGCAGTTCTTC. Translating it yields CASSPGLASSEQFF.

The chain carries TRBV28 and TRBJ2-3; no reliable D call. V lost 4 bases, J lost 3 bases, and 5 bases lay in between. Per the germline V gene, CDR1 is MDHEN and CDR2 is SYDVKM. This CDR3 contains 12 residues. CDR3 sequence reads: CASSWWTDTQYF. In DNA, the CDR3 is TGTGCCAGCAGTTGGTGGACAGATACGCAGTATTTT.

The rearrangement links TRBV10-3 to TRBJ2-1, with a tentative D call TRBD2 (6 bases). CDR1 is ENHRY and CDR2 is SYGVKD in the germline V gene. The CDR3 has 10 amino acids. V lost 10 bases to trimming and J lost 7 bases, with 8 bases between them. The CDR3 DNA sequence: TGTGCCACGGAGGGGAATGAGCAGTTCTTC. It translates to CATEGNEQFF.

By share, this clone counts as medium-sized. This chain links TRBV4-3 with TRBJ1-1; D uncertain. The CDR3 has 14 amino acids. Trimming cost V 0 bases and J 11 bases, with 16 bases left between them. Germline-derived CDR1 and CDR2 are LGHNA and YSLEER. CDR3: CASSQDEIGRRAFF. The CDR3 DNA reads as TGCGCCAGCAGCCAAGATGAGATTGGACGGCGGGCTTTCTTT.

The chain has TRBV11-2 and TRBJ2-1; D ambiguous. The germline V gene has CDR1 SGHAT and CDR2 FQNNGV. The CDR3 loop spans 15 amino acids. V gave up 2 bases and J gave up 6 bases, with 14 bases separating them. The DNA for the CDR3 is TGTGCCAGCAGCTTAACTATTGCTCGATTCAATGAGCAGTTCTTC. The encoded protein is CASSLTIARFNEQFF.

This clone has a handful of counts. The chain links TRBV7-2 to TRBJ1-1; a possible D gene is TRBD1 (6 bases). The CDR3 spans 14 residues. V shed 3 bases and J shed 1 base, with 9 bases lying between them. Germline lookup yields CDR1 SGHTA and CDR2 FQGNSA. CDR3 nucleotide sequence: TGTGCCAGCAGCTTCGACAGGCAGAACACTGAAGCTTTCTTT. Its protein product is CASSFDRQNTEAFF.